Following are 17 T cell receptor beta chains from one sample sequenced in a study of blood T cell repertoires in COVID-19. TCRdb's table, derived via immunoSEQ multiplex PCR, lists solely in-frame clones and lacks some. The top ten clones hold 15% to 20% of a sample with some 23,000 clones, about nine tenths of them seen once. The sequenced material came from peripheral blood. Receptors were obtained from a human donor in a cohort sampled during active COVID-19.

The V call is TRBV7-9, the J call TRBJ2-6; D call uncertain. CDR1 and CDR2 (germline): SEHNR, FQNEAQ (reference sequence). The CDR3 is made up of 15 amino acids. V lost 4 bases and J lost 0, with 7 bases in between. The CDR3 here is CASSSPGSGANVLTF. CDR3 DNA: TGTGCCAGCAGCTCGCCGGGCTCTGGGGCCAACGTCCTGACTTTC.

The CDR3 here is CACRTAQVINTEAFF. CDR3 nucleotides: TGTGCCTGTCGGACAGCGCAGGTGATTAACACTGAAGCTTTCTTT. The chain uses TRBV30 and TRBJ1-1, with a weak D call TRBD1 (6 bases). Germline values: CDR1 GTSNPN, CDR2 SVGIG (reference sequence). The CDR3 consists of 15 residues. Deletions cut 6 bases from V and 2 bases from J, with 19 bases between.

V usage is TRBV20-1 and J usage is TRBJ2-5, with D maybe TRBD1 (5 bases). Trimming removed 3 bases at V and 2 bases at J, with 10 bases between. This CDR3 is 13 amino acids long. Germline loops: CDR1 DFQATT, CDR2 SNEGSKA (reference sequence). The CDR3 loop is CSASLSGQETQYF. CDR3 coding DNA: TGCAGTGCTAGTCTCTCAGGGCAAGAGACCCAGTACTTC.

The rearrangement uses TRBV2 and TRBJ2-7, with D unclear. The V end lost 2 bases, the J end lost 7 bases, and 9 bases lay between the germline ends. The CDR3 totals 12 residues. The germline gives CDR1 SNHLY, CDR2 FYNNEI. The CDR3 coding sequence is TGTGCCAGCAGTGAATTCGGTGAGGAGCAGTACTTC. Its translation: CASSEFGEEQYF.

The rearrangement uses TRBV7-9 and TRBJ1-1; D is uncertain. Trimming removed 2 bases from V and 1 base from J, with 8 bases in between. CDR1 is SEHNR and CDR2 is FQNEAQ in the germline V gene (reference sequence). The CDR3 runs to 14 residues. DNA for the CDR3: TGTGCCAGCAGCTTACGGCAGGAGAACACTGAAGCTTTCTTT. It translates to CASSLRQENTEAFF.

This rearrangement joins TRBV27 to TRBJ2-7, with 8 bases that match TRBD1. The germline gives CDR1 MNHEY, CDR2 SMNVEV (reference sequence). This CDR3 is 14 amino acids long. The V gene end was trimmed by 3 bases and the J gene end by 6 bases; junction bases not matched to a gene: 7. The DNA for the CDR3 is TGTGCCAGCAGTTTTCGACACAGGGGGAGCGAGCAGTACTTC. It codes for CASSFRHRGSEQYF.

This clone occurred once. V is TRBV7-9 and J is TRBJ1-2, with 8 bases matching TRBD1. Germline CDR1 reads SEHNR; CDR2 reads FQNEAQ (reference sequence). The CDR3 covers 14 residues. V lost 5 bases and J lost 5; bases outside the gene matches: 7. The CDR3 is CASSPQGGPYGYTF. The CDR3 bases are TGTGCCAGCAGCCCACAGGGGGGGCCTTATGGCTACACCTTC.

The rearrangement joins TRBV7-2 to TRBJ2-7, with a tentative D call TRBD1 (6 bases). The V gene lost 4 bases and the J gene lost 5 bases, with 15 bases spanning the gap. The germline V gene encodes CDR1 SGHTA and CDR2 FQGNSA. The CDR3 is 14 amino acids. The CDR3 spells CASSSPLTGNEQYF. The CDR3 DNA reads as TGTGCCAGCAGCTCCCCCCTTACAGGGAACGAGCAGTACTTC.

This clone has a single count. This CDR3 reads CASSITRSGANVLTF. The CDR3 DNA sequence: TGCGCCAGCAGTATCACACGCTCTGGGGCCAACGTCCTGACTTTC. This rearrangement joins TRBV10-2 to TRBJ2-6; D uncertain. Trimming removed 5 bases at V and 0 bases at J, with 8 bases between. This CDR3 region has 15 residues. From germline, CDR1 is WSHSY and CDR2 SAAADI.

The chain uses TRBV19 and TRBJ2-1, with 8 bases matching TRBD2. Germline lookup yields CDR1 LNHDA and CDR2 SQIVND (reference sequence). With V trimmed by 4 bases and J by 9 bases, 11 bases remained unmatched. The CDR3 covers 15 residues. Here the CDR3 DNA reads TGTGCCAGTAGTACCTCACCACCGGGAGGGAGTGAGCAGTTCTTC. It yields the protein CASSTSPPGGSEQFF.

The V and J genes are TRBV11-2 and TRBJ1-2; D perhaps matches TRBD1 (6 bases). CDR3 length equals 13 residues. CDR1 and CDR2 from the germline V gene are SGHAT and FQNNGV. V lost 4 bases to trimming and J lost 8 bases, with 14 bases between them. CDR3 DNA: TGTGCCAGCAGCTACACAGGGTTGGGGGGCTACACCTTC. Translating gives CASSYTGLGGYTF.

The chain has TRBV5-1 and TRBJ1-4, with 11 bases matching TRBD1. Germline V gives CDR1 SGHRS, CDR2 YFSETQ. The CDR3 has 14 amino acids. V was pared by 6 bases and J by 7 bases, with 5 bases of the junction left unmatched. CDR3 nucleotide sequence: TGCGCCAGCAACTCCGGGACAGGGGGTGAAAAACTGTTTTTT. This sequence encodes CASNSGTGGEKLFF.

V and J are TRBV29-1 and TRBJ1-3; D not certain. CDR1 is SQVTM, CDR2 ANQGSEA, per germline. With 2 bases removed from V and 9 bases from J, the gap between germline ends came to 11 bases. The CDR3 is 12 amino acids. This CDR3 reads CSVESQAGTIYF. In nucleotides, the CDR3 is TGCAGCGTTGAAAGCCAGGCCGGCACCATATATTTT.

This rearrangement joins TRBV9 to TRBJ1-4, with 7 nucleotides matching TRBD1. V lost 2 bases to trimming and J lost 12 bases; unmatched junction nucleotides: 10. Germline V gene data show CDR1 as SGDLS and CDR2 as YYNGEE. CDR3 size: 14 residues. CDR3 nucleotides: TGTGCCAGCAGCGTGACGGGACAGCCCCGGGAACTGTTTTTT. Translated: CASSVTGQPRELFF.

This chain connects TRBV10-3 to TRBJ2-7; 11 bases are a match to TRBD1. V lost 2 bases and J lost 4; bases outside the gene matches: 4. The CDR3 is made up of 15 amino acids. Germline loops: CDR1 ENHRY, CDR2 SYGVKD. The CDR3 DNA reads TGTGCCATCAGTGAGGGGACAGGGGGTTGGTACGAGCAGTACTTC. Translated, it gives CAISEGTGGWYEQYF.

This clone is medium-sized. V and J are TRBV27 and TRBJ2-7; 8 nucleotides align to TRBD1. V was pared by 2 bases and J by 3 bases, with 3 bases of the junction left unmatched. From germline, CDR1 is MNHEY and CDR2 SMNVEV (reference sequence). The CDR3 contains 14 residues. For the CDR3, the DNA is TGTGCCAGCAGTTTACAGGGGGCCAACTACGAGCAGTACTTC. This sequence encodes CASSLQGANYEQYF.

CDR3 protein: CASSLTGGPSYNEQFF. The CDR3 DNA follows: TGCGCCAGCAGCTTGACGGGGGGGCCCTCCTACAATGAGCAGTTCTTC. The chain recombines TRBV5-1 with TRBJ2-1, with 8 bases aligning to TRBD2. V lost 1 base, J lost 0 bases, and 3 bases stayed unmatched. Germline assignment: CDR1 SGHRS and CDR2 YFSETQ. There are 16 residues in the CDR3.